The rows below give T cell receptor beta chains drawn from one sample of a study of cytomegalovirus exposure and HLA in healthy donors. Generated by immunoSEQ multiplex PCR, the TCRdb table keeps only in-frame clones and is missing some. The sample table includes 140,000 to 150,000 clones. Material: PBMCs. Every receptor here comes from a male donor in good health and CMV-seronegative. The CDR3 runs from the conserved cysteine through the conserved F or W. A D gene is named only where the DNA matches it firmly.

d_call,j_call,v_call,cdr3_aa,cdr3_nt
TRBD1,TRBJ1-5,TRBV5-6,CASSLRPTGGGNQPQHF,TGTGCCAGCAGCTTAAGACCTACAGGGGGTGGCAATCAGCCCCAGCATTTT
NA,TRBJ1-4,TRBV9,CASGSGSSALNEKLFF,TGTGCCAGCGGCTCGGGGTCTAGCGCCCTTAATGAAAAACTGTTTTTT
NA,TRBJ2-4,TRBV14,CASSQETSPLQPIQYF,TGTGCCAGCAGCCAAGAAACTAGCCCTCTTCAGCCCATTCAGTACTTC
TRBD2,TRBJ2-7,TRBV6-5,CASRPTSGGYEQYF,TGTGCCAGCAGGCCGACTAGCGGGGGTTACGAGCAGTACTTC
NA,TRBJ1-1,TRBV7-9,CASSLAFTEAFF,TGTGCCAGCAGCTTGGCCTTCACTGAAGCTTTCTTT
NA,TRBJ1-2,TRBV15,CATSRDSDYGYTF,TGTGCCACCAGCAGAGATTCCGACTATGGCTACACCTTC
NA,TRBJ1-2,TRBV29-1,CSVEDSTGRAPGAYTF,TGCAGCGTTGAAGATAGTACAGGGAGGGCACCCGGAGCCTACACCTTC
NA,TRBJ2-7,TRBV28,CASNQDSPYEQYF,TGTGCCAGCAATCAGGACTCTCCCTACGAGCAGTACTTC
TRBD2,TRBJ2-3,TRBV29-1,CSILGPSGSSADTQYF,TGCAGCATCCTAGGACCTAGCGGGAGTTCAGCAGATACGCAGTATTTT
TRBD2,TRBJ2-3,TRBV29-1,CSARQPRTSGVGTDTQYF,TGCAGCGCCCGGCAGCCTCGGACTAGCGGGGTTGGCACAGATACGCAGTATTTT
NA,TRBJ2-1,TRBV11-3,CASSHPRDTYNEQFF,TGTGCCAGCAGCCACCCCCGGGACACCTACAATGAGCAGTTCTTC
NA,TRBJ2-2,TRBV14,CASSQGRLNTGELFF,TGTGCCAGCAGCCAAGGCAGACTTAACACCGGGGAGCTGTTTTTT
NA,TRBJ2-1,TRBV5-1,CASSFRGPQSSYNEQFF,TGCGCCAGCAGCTTCAGAGGGCCACAAAGCTCCTACAATGAGCAGTTCTTC
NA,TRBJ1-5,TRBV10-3,CAISDDRPNQPQHF,TGTGCCATCAGTGACGACAGGCCCAATCAGCCCCAGCATTTT
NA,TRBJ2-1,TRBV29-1,CSVEQGVKGSYNEQFF,TGCAGCGTTGAACAGGGCGTCAAAGGCTCCTACAATGAGCAGTTCTTC
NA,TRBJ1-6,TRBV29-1,CSVDPGVESYNSPLHF,TGCAGCGTTGACCCGGGGGTTGAGTCCTATAATTCACCCCTCCACTTT
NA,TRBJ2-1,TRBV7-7,CASSLGTHTEQFF,TGTGCTAGCAGCTTAGGGACTCACACTGAGCAGTTCTTC
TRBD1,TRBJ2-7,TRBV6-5,CASSLLTGTGDHEQYF,TGTGCCAGCAGTTTACTTACCGGGACAGGGGACCACGAGCAGTACTTC
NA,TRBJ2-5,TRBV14,CASSQDRRETQYF,TGTGCCAGCAGCCAAGATCGGAGGGAGACCCAGTACTTC
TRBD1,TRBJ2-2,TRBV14,CASSPLDRVNTGELFF,TGTGCCAGCAGCCCATTAGACAGGGTGAACACCGGGGAGCTGTTTTTT
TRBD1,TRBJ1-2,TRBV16,CASSQSGEGTANYGYTF,TGTGCCAGCAGCCAATCGGGGGAAGGGACAGCTAACTATGGCTACACCTTC
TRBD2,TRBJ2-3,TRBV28,CASRSTSGTDTQYF,TGTGCCAGCAGGTCAACTAGCGGCACAGATACGCAGTATTTT
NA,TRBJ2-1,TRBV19,CASSFDRYNEQFF,TGTGCCAGTAGCTTTGACAGATACAATGAGCAGTTCTTC
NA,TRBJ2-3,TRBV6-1,CATATGVGGTDTQYF,TGTGCCACCGCTACGGGGGTTGGGGGTACAGATACGCAGTATTTT
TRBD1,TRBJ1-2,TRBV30,CAWRTTGRYGYTF,TGTGCCTGGAGGACGACAGGGAGATATGGCTACACCTTC
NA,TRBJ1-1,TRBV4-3,CASSQVVGGNTEAFF,TGCGCCAGCAGCCAAGTAGTGGGAGGGAACACTGAAGCTTTCTTT
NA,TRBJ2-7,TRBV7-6,CASSLAAGHEQYF,TGTGCCAGCAGCTTAGCAGCGGGACATGAGCAGTACTTC
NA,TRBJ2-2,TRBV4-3,CASSQEIQFTGELFF,TGCGCCAGCAGCCAAGAAATACAGTTCACCGGGGAGCTGTTTTTT
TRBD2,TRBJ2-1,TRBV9,CASSVGSSGSLNNEQFF,TGTGCCAGCAGCGTAGGCTCTAGCGGGAGCCTTAACAATGAGCAGTTCTTC
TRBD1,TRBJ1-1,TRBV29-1,CSVRFPFTGGAFF,TGCAGCGTAAGATTCCCGTTTACAGGGGGAGCTTTCTTT
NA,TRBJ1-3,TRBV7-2,CASSSWAGGVNTIYF,TGTGCCAGCAGCTCTTGGGCGGGGGGCGTGAACACCATATATTTT
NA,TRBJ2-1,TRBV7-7,CASSLGGLMNEQFF,TGTGCTAGCAGCTTAGGTGGACTAATGAATGAGCAGTTCTTC
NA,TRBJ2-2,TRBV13,CASDRRGVRADGELFF,TGTGCCAGCGACCGGCGGGGAGTCAGGGCAGACGGGGAGCTGTTTTTT
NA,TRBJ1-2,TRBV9,CASLGQQGYTF,TGTGCCAGCTTAGGACAACAGGGCTACACCTTC
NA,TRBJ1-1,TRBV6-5,CASSYVGGNTEAFF,TGTGCCAGCAGTTACGTGGGGGGGAACACTGAAGCTTTCTTT
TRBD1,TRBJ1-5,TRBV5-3,CARSSTGSSNQPQHF,TGTGCCAGAAGTTCGACAGGGAGTAGCAATCAGCCCCAGCATTTT
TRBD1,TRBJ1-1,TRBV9,CASSVATGGNTEAFF,TGTGCCAGCAGCGTAGCGACAGGGGGCAACACTGAAGCTTTCTTT
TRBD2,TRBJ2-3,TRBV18,CASSPSGSRTDTQYF,TGTGCCAGCTCACCTAGCGGGAGCCGGACAGATACGCAGTATTTT
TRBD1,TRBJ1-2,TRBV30,CAWKGQEVNYGYTF,TGTGCCTGGAAAGGACAGGAGGTTAACTATGGCTACACCTTC
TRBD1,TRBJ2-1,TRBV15,CATSGSPGTGGGNEQFF,TGTGCCACCAGCGGAAGCCCCGGGACAGGGGGGGGAAATGAGCAGTTCTTC
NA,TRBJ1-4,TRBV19,CASSITPRHQLFF,TGTGCCAGTAGTATAACCCCTCGACACCAACTGTTTTTT
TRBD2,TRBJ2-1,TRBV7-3,CASSLSGGTSYNEQFF,TGTGCCAGCAGTCTTAGCGGGGGGACTTCCTACAATGAGCAGTTCTTC
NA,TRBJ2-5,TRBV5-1,CASSFLSRGETQYF,TGCGCCAGCAGCTTCCTCTCCCGGGGGGAGACCCAGTACTTC
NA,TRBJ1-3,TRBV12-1,CASSRKEEGNTIYF,TGTGCCAGCAGCCGTAAGGAGGAAGGAAACACCATATATTTT
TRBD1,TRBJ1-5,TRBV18,CASSGTGERQPQHF,TGTGCCAGCTCAGGGACAGGGGAGAGGCAGCCCCAGCATTTT
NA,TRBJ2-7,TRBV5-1,CASSFAGQISYEQYF,TGCGCCAGCAGCTTTGCGGGACAGATTTCCTACGAGCAGTACTTC
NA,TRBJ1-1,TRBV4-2,CASSQEVTTGTVFF,TGTGCCAGCAGCCAAGAGGTGACTACAGGGACGGTTTTCTTT
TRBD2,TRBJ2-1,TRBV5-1,CASSGTSGRVSGANEQFF,TGCGCCAGCAGCGGGACTAGCGGGAGGGTCTCCGGAGCCAATGAGCAGTTCTTC
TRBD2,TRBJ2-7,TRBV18,CASSPLLAGGYEQYF,TGTGCCAGCTCACCATTACTAGCGGGAGGCTACGAGCAGTACTTC
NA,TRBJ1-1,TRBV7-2,CASSWRQVTEAFF,TGTGCCAGCAGCTGGCGACAGGTCACTGAAGCTTTCTTT
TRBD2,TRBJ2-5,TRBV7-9,CASSQSGSKETQYF,TGTGCCAGCAGCCAGAGCGGGAGTAAGGAGACCCAGTACTTC
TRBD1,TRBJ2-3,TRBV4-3,CASSQAGTGFKDTQYF,TGCGCCAGCAGCCAAGCCGGGACAGGCTTCAAGGATACGCAGTATTTT
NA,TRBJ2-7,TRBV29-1,CSVSQGPDEQYF,TGCAGCGTGTCGCAGGGTCCCGACGAGCAGTACTTC
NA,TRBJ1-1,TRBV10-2,CASSRQSTEAFF,TGCGCCAGCAGTCGACAATCCACTGAAGCTTTCTTT
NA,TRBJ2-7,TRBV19,CASSMSEKAYEQYF,TGTGCCAGTAGTATGTCGGAGAAGGCCTACGAGCAGTACTTC
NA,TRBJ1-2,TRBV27,CASSPGLSYGYTF,TGTGCCAGCAGTCCGGGACTTTCCTATGGCTACACCTTC
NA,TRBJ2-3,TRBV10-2,CASSEVGGGTDTQYF,TGCGCCAGCAGTGAGGTGGGAGGCGGCACAGATACGCAGTATTTT
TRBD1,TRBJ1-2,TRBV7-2,CASSRGTGKNYGYTF,TGTGCCAGCAGCCGAGGGACAGGGAAAAACTATGGCTACACCTTC
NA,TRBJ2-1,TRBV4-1,CASGTGSDEQFF,TGCGCCAGTGGCACAGGGTCTGATGAGCAGTTCTTC
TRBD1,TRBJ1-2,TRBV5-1,CASSLMDRTYGYTF,TGCGCCAGCAGCTTAATGGACAGGACATATGGCTACACCTTC